Below are 17 T cell receptor beta chains sequenced from a single sample in a study of CD8 T cells in Susac syndrome. Random hexamers were used to reverse transcribe an amount of roughly 0.45 to 1 ug RNA. TCRdb recomputed calls from the immunoSEQ multiplex PCR reads with MiXCR, one row per CDR3 protein. The repertoire holds about 440,000 distinct CDR3 sequences, with 75% to 90% as singletons. The sample was CD8+ T cells from PBMCs. Every receptor here comes from a human donor with multiple sclerosis.

The rearrangement links TRBV27 to TRBJ1-1; 8 nucleotides match TRBD1. Trimming took 7 bases from V and 5 from J; bases not matched to a gene: 6. Per germline, CDR1 MNHEY and CDR2 SMNVEV (reference sequence). The CDR3 is 13 residues long. In DNA, the CDR3 is TGTGCCAGCACTACTACAGGGGGTACTGAAGCTTTCTTT. This translates into CASTTTGGTEAFF.

The rearrangement uses TRBV20-1 and TRBJ1-2; TRBD1 agrees at 7 bases. The CDR3 sequence is 14 residues long. Trimming took 3 bases from V and 0 from J; bases not matched to a gene: 4. Germline V gives CDR1 DFQATT, CDR2 SNEGSKA (reference sequence). This CDR3 reads CSARATGTNYGYTF. In DNA form, the CDR3 reads TGCAGTGCTAGGGCGACAGGGACTAACTATGGCTACACCTTC.

The chain employs TRBV6-5 and TRBJ2-7, with D maybe TRBD1 (6 bases). This CDR3 contains 14 residues. Germline V gene sequence: CDR1 MNHEY, CDR2 SVGAGI. V lost 2 bases, J lost 5 bases, and 13 bases lay in between. This chain's CDR3 is CASSYEGGIHEQYF. CDR3 DNA: TGTGCCAGCAGTTACGAAGGGGGTATCCACGAGCAGTACTTC.

The chain links TRBV11-3 to TRBJ2-3, with D perhaps TRBD1 (5 bases). The CDR3 has 13 amino acids. From germline, CDR1 is SGHNT and CDR2 YENEEA. With 7 bases removed from V and 2 bases from J, the gap between germline ends came to 10 bases. The CDR3 sequence: CASKGQHTDTQYF. CDR3 in DNA: TGTGCCAGCAAAGGACAACACACAGATACGCAGTATTTT.

V usage is TRBV4-1 and J usage is TRBJ1-5; 11 bases align to TRBD1. The germline V gene encodes CDR1 MGHRA and CDR2 YSYEKL. The CDR3 extends over 18 amino acids. The ends lost 3 bases at V and 4 bases at J; junction bases unmatched: 11. The CDR3 spells CASSQEGGQGAVNQPQHF. The CDR3 DNA follows: TGCGCCAGCAGCCAGGAAGGAGGACAGGGGGCGGTGAATCAGCCCCAGCATTTT.

The chain employs TRBV12-3 or TRBV12-4 and TRBJ1-1, with D perhaps TRBD1 (5 bases). With 7 bases removed from V and 1 base from J, the gap between germline ends came to 22 bases. The CDR3 is made up of 17 amino acids. The CDR3 DNA reads TGTGCCAGCAATTCCCAACTCGGGAGGGGTCAGAACACTGAAGCTTTCTTT. Residues: CASNSQLGRGQNTEAFF.

V gene TRBV7-8 combines with J gene TRBJ2-7; 8 bases fit TRBD2. Germline lookup yields CDR1 SGHVS and CDR2 FQNEAQ. Losses at the gene ends were 2 bases for V and 0 bases for J; bases not matched to a gene: 6. This CDR3 has 16 amino acids. The CDR3 nucleotides read TGTGCCAGCAGCTTATTGGCGGGGGGACCCTCCTACGAGCAGTACTTC. Translated, it gives CASSLLAGGPSYEQYF.

The rearrangement links TRBV7-9 to TRBJ2-1, with D tentatively TRBD1 or TRBD2 (5 bases each). The CDR3 consists of 16 residues. Germline CDR1 and CDR2: SEHNR and FQNEAQ (reference sequence). Trimming took off 8 bases at V and 2 bases at J, with 19 bases between the two ends. The CDR3: CASGTTSMPTYNEQFF. The CDR3 DNA is TGTGCCAGCGGGACCACCAGTATGCCCACCTACAATGAGCAGTTCTTC.

CDR3 residues: CASSEASLTGTSTDTQYF. CDR3 nucleotide sequence: TGTGCCAGCAGTGAAGCCTCCCTGACAGGGACTAGCACAGATACGCAGTATTTT. The genes are TRBV2 and TRBJ2-3, with a weak D call TRBD1 (7 bases). The CDR3 loop spans 18 amino acids. Trimming shortened V by 0 bases and J by 0 bases, and 16 bases separated the two germline ends. Germline V gene sequence: CDR1 SNHLY, CDR2 FYNNEI.

The V gene is TRBV6-1, the J gene TRBJ1-2, with D tentatively TRBD1 (5 bases). CDR3 length equals 13 residues. The V end was cut by 5 bases, the J end by 8 bases, with 15 bases between. Germline CDR1 MNHNS, CDR2 SASEGT. The CDR3 is CASSMIGGSGYTF. The CDR3, as DNA: TGTGCCAGCAGTATGATCGGGGGATCGGGCTACACCTTC.

This sequence joins TRBV12-3 or TRBV12-4 and TRBJ1-1; D is uncertain. This CDR3 region has 14 residues. Trimming removed 3 bases at V and 0 bases at J, with 8 bases between. The CDR3 region is CASSLNLMNTEAFF. CDR3 DNA: TGTGCCAGCAGTTTGAACCTCATGAACACTGAAGCTTTCTTT.

The chain links TRBV27 to TRBJ1-5; D is unresolved. Germline V CDR1 and CDR2: MNHEY, SMNVEV (reference sequence). V was pared by 6 bases and J by 0 bases, with 12 bases between. The CDR3 has 15 residues. The CDR3 reads CASRGTPNSNQPQHF. Here the CDR3 DNA reads TGTGCCAGCAGGGGAACACCTAATAGCAATCAGCCCCAGCATTTT.

The chain carries TRBV30 and TRBJ1-1; 9 bases fit TRBD1. Germline V CDR1 and CDR2: GTSNPN, SVGIG (reference sequence). J gave up 4 bases and V 5 bases, and 5 bases lay outside the gene matches. This CDR3 is 13 amino acids long. For the CDR3, the DNA is TGTGCCTGGGCCGGACAGGGGAGCACTGAAGCTTTCTTT. Translated, it gives CAWAGQGSTEAFF.

The chain links TRBV6-1 to TRBJ1-5; 7 bases fit TRBD1. The germline V gene has CDR1 MNHNS and CDR2 SASEGT. The CDR3 is made up of 16 amino acids. V was pared by 6 bases and J by 7 bases, with 15 bases of the junction left unmatched. In DNA, the CDR3 is TGTGCCAGCAGACTGCCGGCAGGGGGAGGGCACCAGCCCCAGCATTTT. Its translation: CASRLPAGGGHQPQHF.

This sequence joins TRBV29-1 and TRBJ1-2; 7 nucleotides agree with TRBD1. CDR3 length equals 13 residues. CDR1 and CDR2 (germline): SQVTM, ANQGSEA. With V trimmed by 2 bases and J by 3 bases, 3 bases remained unmatched. The CDR3 reads CSVEQGEDYGYTF. CDR3 DNA sequence: TGCAGCGTTGAACAGGGGGAGGACTATGGCTACACCTTC.

This chain joins TRBV28 and TRBJ1-5; the D gene is possibly TRBD1 (6 bases). Trimming cost V 5 bases and J 0 bases, with 8 bases left between them. Germline V gives CDR1 MDHEN, CDR2 SYDVKM. The CDR3 extends over 14 amino acids. CDR3 DNA sequence: TGTGCCAGCAGTAAACAGGGTAGCAATCAGCCCCAGCATTTT. Amino acids: CASSKQGSNQPQHF.

The gene calls are TRBV19 and TRBJ1-5; a possible D gene is TRBD1 (6 bases). CDR3 length: 13 residues. Germline V lookup: CDR1 LNHDA, CDR2 SQIVND (reference sequence). The V end was cut by 5 bases, the J end by 6 bases, with 11 bases between. CDR3 DNA: TGTGCCAGTAGTGTTACAGGGAGTCAGCCCCAGCATTTT. Its translation: CASSVTGSQPQHF.